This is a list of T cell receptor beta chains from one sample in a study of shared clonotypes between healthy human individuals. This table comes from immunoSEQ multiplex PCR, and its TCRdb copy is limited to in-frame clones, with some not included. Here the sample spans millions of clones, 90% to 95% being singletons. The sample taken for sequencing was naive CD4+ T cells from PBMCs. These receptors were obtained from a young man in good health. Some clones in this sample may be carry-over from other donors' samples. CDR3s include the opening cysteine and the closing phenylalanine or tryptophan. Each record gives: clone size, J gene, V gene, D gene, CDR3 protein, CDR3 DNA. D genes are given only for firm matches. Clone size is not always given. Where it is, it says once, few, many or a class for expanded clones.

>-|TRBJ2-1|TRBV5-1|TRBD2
CASSLTLAGSYNEQFF
TGCGCCAGCAGCCTTACCCTAGCGGGCTCCTACAATGAGCAGTTCTTC
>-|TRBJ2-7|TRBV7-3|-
CASSLTNTASYKQYF
TGTGCCAGCAGCTTAACGAACACGGCCTCCTACAAGCAGTACTTC
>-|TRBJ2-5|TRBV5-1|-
CASSFGAQETQYF
TGCGCCAGCAGCTTCGGGGCCCAAGAGACCCAGTACTTC
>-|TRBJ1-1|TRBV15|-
CATSRDQNAGLWAFF
TGTGCCACCAGCAGAGATCAGAACGCAGGCCTATGGGCTTTCTTT
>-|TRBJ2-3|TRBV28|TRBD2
CASSPGGEGVDTQYF
TGTGCCAGCAGCCCGGGAGGGGAAGGGGTAGATACGCAGTATTTT
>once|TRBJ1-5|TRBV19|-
CASSGTAGLNQPQHF
TGTGCCAGTAGTGGCACGGCAGGGCTAAATCAGCCCCAGCATTTT
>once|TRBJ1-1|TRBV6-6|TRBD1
CASSSPGQVNTEAFF
TGTGCCAGCAGTTCCCCGGGACAGGTAAACACTGAAGCTTTCTTT
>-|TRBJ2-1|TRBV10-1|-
CASSEGAYNEQFF
TGCGCCAGCAGTGAGGGAGCCTACAATGAGCAGTTCTTC
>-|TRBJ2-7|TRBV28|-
CASSLHFRWTGTGSGSGNEQYF
TGTGCCAGCAGTTTACATTTCCGGTGGACAGGGACGGGGAGCGGGAGTGGCAACGAGCAGTACTTC
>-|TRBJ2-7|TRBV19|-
CASVGGVTYEQYF
TGTGCCAGCGTTGGCGGGGTTACCTACGAGCAGTACTTC
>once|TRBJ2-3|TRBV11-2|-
CASSLPGPTDTQYF
TGTGCCAGCAGCTTACCGGGCCCTACAGATACGCAGTATTTT
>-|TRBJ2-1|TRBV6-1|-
CASSENRQYNEQFF
TGTGCCAGCAGTGAAAATAGGCAGTACAATGAGCAGTTCTTC
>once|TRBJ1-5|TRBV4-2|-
CASSLRADNDYSNQPQHF
TGTGCCAGCAGCCTTAGGGCAGATAATGATTATAGCAATCAGCCCCAGCATTTT
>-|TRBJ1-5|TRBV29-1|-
CSVAGDPNQPQHF
TGCAGCGTTGCTGGGGACCCGAATCAGCCCCAGCATTTT
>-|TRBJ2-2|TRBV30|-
CAWSLGLELTGELFF
TGTGCCTGGAGTTTAGGGCTAGAGCTCACCGGGGAGCTGTTTTTT
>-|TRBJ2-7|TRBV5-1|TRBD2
CASSLFGGSSYEQYF
TGCGCCAGCAGCTTGTTCGGCGGGAGTTCCTACGAGCAGTACTTC
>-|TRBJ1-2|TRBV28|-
CASSYPHGYYGYTF
TGTGCCAGCAGTTACCCACACGGATACTATGGCTACACCTTC
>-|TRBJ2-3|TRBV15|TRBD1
CATSYWDRNTDTQYF
TGTGCCACCAGCTACTGGGACAGGAACACAGATACGCAGTATTTT
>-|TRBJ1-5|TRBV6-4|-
CASSRLPNQPQHF
TGTGCCAGCAGTCGACTCCCTAATCAGCCCCAGCATTTT
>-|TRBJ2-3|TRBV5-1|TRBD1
CASSLGDRQDTQYF
TGCGCCAGCAGCTTGGGGGACAGGCAAGATACGCAGTATTTT
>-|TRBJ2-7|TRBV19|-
CASTPPGDGGEQYF
TGTGCCAGTACCCCCCCAGGGGACGGGGGAGAGCAGTACTTC
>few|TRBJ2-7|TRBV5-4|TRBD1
CASSLGTGDEQYF
TGTGCCAGCAGCTTGGGGACAGGGGACGAGCAGTACTTC
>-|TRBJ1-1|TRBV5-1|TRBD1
CASSLVGQGAVEAFF
TGCGCCAGCAGCTTGGTCGGACAGGGGGCGGTTGAAGCTTTCTTT
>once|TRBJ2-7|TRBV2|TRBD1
CASSVDRGGHEQYF
TGTGCCAGCAGTGTGGACAGGGGCGGTCACGAGCAGTACTTC
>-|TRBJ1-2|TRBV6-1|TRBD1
CASSSGLRTGGGYTF
TGTGCCAGCAGCTCCGGCCTAAGGACAGGCGGTGGCTACACCTTC
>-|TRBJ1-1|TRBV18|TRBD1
CASSPAFGQGLPGASLRDTEAFF
TGTGCCAGCTCACCAGCGTTCGGACAGGGACTTCCCGGTGCGTCTCTAAGGGACACTGAAGCTTTCTTT
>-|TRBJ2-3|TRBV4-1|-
CASSRIQTGNGRTDTQYF
TGCGCCAGCAGCCGAATCCAAACAGGGAACGGGCGCACAGATACGCAGTATTTT
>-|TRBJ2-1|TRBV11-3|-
CASSLTRQPYNEQFF
TGTGCCAGCAGCTTGACGAGACAGCCCTACAATGAGCAGTTCTTC
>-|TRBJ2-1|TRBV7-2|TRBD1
CASSFSDRGNEQFF
TGTGCCAGCAGCTTCTCGGACAGGGGTAATGAGCAGTTCTTC
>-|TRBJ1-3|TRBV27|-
CASSFGWGSGNTIYF
TGTGCCAGCAGTTTTGGTTGGGGCTCTGGAAACACCATATATTTT
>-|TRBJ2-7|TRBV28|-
CASRKTFRGYEQYF
TGTGCCAGCAGGAAGACGTTCAGGGGCTACGAGCAGTACTTC
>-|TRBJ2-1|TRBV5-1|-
CASSWGIAYNEQFF
TGCGCCAGCAGCTGGGGAATTGCCTACAATGAGCAGTTCTTC
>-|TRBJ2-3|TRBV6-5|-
CASTQTGTDTQYF
TGTGCCAGTACTCAGACTGGAACAGATACGCAGTATTTT
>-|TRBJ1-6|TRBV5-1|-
CASSSDSSYNSPLHF
TGCGCCAGCAGCTCTGACAGCTCCTATAATTCACCCCTCCACTTT
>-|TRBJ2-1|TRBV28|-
CASSSLALPSNEQFF
TGTGCCAGCAGTTCCCTAGCGCTCCCCTCGAACGAGCAGTTCTTC
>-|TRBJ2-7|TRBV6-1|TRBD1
CASNLNRGLTGEQYF
TGTGCCAGCAACCTAAACAGGGGGCTGACTGGAGAGCAGTACTTC
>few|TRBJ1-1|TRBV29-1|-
CSVGALGTEAFF
TGCAGCGTTGGGGCTTTGGGCACTGAAGCTTTCTTT
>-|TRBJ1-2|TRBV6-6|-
CASTNREPRYGYTF
TGTGCCAGCACCAACAGGGAACCCCGATATGGCTACACCTTC
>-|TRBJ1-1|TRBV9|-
CASSVALGAEAFF
TGTGCCAGCAGCGTAGCTTTGGGAGCTGAAGCTTTCTTT
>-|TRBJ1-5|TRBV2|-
CASSGSGQPQHF
TGTGCCAGCAGTGGATCGGGGCAGCCCCAGCATTTT
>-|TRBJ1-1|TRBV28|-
CASSPLDEAFF
TGTGCCAGCAGCCCCCTTGATGAAGCTTTCTTT
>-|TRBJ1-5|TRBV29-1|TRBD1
CSVGGQGRDQPQHF
TGCAGCGTAGGGGGACAGGGAAGAGATCAGCCCCAGCATTTT
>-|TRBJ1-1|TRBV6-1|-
CASSEVNTEAFF
TGTGCCAGCAGTGAAGTGAACACTGAAGCTTTCTTT
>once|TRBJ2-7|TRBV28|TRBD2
CASSLRLTGLSGRHLEQYF
TGTGCCAGCAGTTTGCGGTTAACAGGGCTAAGCGGGAGGCATCTGGAGCAGTACTTC
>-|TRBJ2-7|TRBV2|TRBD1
CASSSGQGFAYEQYF
TGTGCCAGCAGTTCTGGACAGGGGTTCGCCTACGAGCAGTACTTC
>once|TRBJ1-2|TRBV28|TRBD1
CASSDRAPNYGYTF
TGTGCCAGCAGCGACAGGGCTCCTAACTATGGCTACACCTTC
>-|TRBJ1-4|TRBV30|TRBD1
CAWSAGTGPEKLFF
TGTGCCTGGAGCGCCGGGACAGGGCCTGAAAAACTGTTTTTT
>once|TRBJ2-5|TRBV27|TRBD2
CASSLSRGAGGLETQYF
TGTGCCAGCAGTTTATCGCGGGGAGCGGGAGGTTTAGAGACCCAGTACTTC
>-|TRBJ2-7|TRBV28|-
CASMQGRYEQYF
TGTGCCAGCATGCAAGGAAGGTACGAGCAGTACTTC
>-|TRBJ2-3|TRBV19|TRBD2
CASRMTSGSTDTQYF
TGTGCCAGTAGGATGACTAGCGGGAGCACAGATACGCAGTATTTT
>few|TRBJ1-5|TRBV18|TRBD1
CASSPQGAESQPQHF
TGTGCCAGCTCACCCCAGGGGGCGGAAAGTCAGCCCCAGCATTTT
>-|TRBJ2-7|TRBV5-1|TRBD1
CASSLPGQATYEQYF
TGCGCCAGCAGCTTGCCGGGACAGGCTACCTACGAGCAGTACTTC
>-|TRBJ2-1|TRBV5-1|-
CASSLVRVGNEQFF
TGCGCCAGCAGCTTGGTCAGGGTCGGCAATGAGCAGTTCTTC
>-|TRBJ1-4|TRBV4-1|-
CASSQVWGPSTNEKLFF
TGCGCCAGCAGCCAAGTTTGGGGGCCATCAACTAATGAAAAACTGTTTTTT
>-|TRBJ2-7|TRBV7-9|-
CASSLWVGSVPYEQYF
TGTGCCAGCAGCTTATGGGTGGGTAGCGTTCCCTACGAGCAGTACTTC
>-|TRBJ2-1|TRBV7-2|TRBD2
CASCLGTSGRNEQFF
TGTGCCAGCTGCCTAGGGACTAGCGGGAGAAATGAGCAGTTCTTC